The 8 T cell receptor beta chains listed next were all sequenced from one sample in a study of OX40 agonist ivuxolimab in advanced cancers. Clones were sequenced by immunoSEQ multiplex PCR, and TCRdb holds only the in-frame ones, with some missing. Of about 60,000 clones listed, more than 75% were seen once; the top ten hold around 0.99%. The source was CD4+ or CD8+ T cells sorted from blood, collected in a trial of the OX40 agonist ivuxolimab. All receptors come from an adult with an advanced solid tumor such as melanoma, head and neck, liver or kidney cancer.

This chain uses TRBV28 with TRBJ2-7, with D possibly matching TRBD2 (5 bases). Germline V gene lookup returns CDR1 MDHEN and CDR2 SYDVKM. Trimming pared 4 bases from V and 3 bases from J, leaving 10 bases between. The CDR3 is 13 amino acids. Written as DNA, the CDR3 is TGTGCCAGCAGTTCCCCGGGGATCTACGAGCAGTACTTC. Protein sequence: CASSSPGIYEQYF.

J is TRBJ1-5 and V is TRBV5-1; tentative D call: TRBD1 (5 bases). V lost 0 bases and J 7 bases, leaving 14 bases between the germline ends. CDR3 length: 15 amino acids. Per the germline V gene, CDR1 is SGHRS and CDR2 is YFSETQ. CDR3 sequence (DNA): TGCGCCAGCAGCTTGGCGGGTTTTGAGGGGCAGCCCCAGCATTTT. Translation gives CASSLAGFEGQPQHF.

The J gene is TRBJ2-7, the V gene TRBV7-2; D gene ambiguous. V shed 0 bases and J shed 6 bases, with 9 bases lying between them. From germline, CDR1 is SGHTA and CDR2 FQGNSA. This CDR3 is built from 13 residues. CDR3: CASSLAGPREQYF. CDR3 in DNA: TGTGCCAGCAGCTTAGCGGGTCCCCGCGAGCAGTACTTC.

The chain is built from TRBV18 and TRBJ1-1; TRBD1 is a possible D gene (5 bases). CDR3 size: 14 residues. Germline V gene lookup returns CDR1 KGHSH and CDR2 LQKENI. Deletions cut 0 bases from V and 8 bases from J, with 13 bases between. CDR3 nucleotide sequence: TGTGCCAGCTCACCACCCGGCGGGGACGGCGAAGCTTTCTTT. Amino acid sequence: CASSPPGGDGEAFF.

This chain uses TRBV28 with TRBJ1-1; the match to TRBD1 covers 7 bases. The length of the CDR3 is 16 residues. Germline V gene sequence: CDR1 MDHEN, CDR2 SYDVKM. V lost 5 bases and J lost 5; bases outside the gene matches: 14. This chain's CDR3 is CASSLSGGQLLTEAFF. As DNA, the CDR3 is TGTGCCAGCAGTCTCTCAGGGGGACAACTCTTGACTGAAGCTTTCTTT.

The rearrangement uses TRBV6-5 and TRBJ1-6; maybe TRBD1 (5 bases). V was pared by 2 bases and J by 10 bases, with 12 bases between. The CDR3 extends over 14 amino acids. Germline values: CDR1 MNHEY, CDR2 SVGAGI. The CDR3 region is CASSYGHPGSPLHF. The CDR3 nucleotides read TGTGCCAGCAGTTACGGGCACCCAGGGTCACCCCTCCACTTT.

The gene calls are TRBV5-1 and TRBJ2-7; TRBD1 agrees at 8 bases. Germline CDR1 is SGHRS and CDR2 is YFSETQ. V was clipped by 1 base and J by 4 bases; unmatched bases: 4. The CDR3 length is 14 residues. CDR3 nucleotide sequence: TGCGCCAGCAGCTTGACCCAGGGGGCTTACGAGCAGTACTTC. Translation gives CASSLTQGAYEQYF.

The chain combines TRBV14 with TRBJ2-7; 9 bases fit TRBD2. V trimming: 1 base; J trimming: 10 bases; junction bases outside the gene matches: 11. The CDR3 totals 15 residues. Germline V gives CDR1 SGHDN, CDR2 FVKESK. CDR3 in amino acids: CASSQVAGALAGQYF. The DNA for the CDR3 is TGTGCCAGCAGCCAAGTAGCGGGAGCCCTTGCGGGACAGTACTTC.